The sequence of this T cell receptor (beta chain) was determined in a study of regulatory T cells in long-lasting Graves disease. General study points: When disease was persistent, TRBV28, TRBJ1-2 and TRBJ2-5 were the favored segments.

A remark on this clonotype: Its antigen remains unknown.

TCR beta libraries were built with iRepertoire HTBI primers and Arm-PCR of CDR3 regions. TCRdb fed the multiplex PCR reads into MiXCR, producing one record per CDR3 protein. The sample shows 310,000 or so distinct CDR3 sequences, more than 20% of them seen only once. This CDR3 comprises 14 residues. Between the trimmed V and J ends, which lost 4 bases and 0 bases, there was a span of 7 bases. Germline values: CDR1 MNHEY, CDR2 SMNVEV (reference sequence). The time point denotes: persistent/refractory GD, antithyroid drugs over 5 years with positive TRAb. Extracted RNA from PBMCs served as the source of the TCR library. It was by American Thyroid Association guidelines that Graves' disease was diagnosed.

The sample consisted of peripheral blood mononuclear cells (PBMCs), taken when the disease was refractory, from a patient treated with antithyroid drugs. The sequence came from a female donor with Graves disease. This rearrangement joins TRBV27 to TRBJ1-3; D gene uncertain. This CDR3 reads CASSSFPSGNTIYF. CDR3 bases: TGTGCCAGCAGTTCATTCCCCTCTGGAAACACCATATATTTT.